These 18 T cell receptor beta chains came from one sample sequenced in a study of vaccination and CD4 T cells after COVID-19. Indicated treatment: roughly ten-day PBMC culture with coronavirus spike peptide pools or control peptides (ViraFEST assay). Sequencing of cultured CD4+ T cell DNA used the Oncomine TCR Beta short-read assay. A single record per CDR3 protein comes from TCRdb applying MiXCR to the PCR reads. Of about 14,000 distinct CDR3 sequences in the sample, 29% were seen once. Their recognized antigens are unknown. Sequences were derived from CD4+ T cells from blood, cultured in vitro, sampled before SARS-CoV-2 vaccination. The receptors come from a human donor who received a COVID-19 vaccine.

CDR3 DNA sequence: TGTGCCAGCCTCTCGGTCCAGACAGGGGGGAATGAGCAGTTCTTC. Its translation: CASLSVQTGGNEQFF. The chain joins TRBV6-1 to TRBJ2-1, with 9 bases that match TRBD1. CDR3 length: 15 residues. The germline gives CDR1 MNHNS, CDR2 SASEGT. J gave up 7 bases and V 8 bases, and 12 bases lay outside the gene matches.

This clonotype has just a few counts. This sequence joins TRBV7-2 and TRBJ2-3, with D uncertain. This CDR3 spans 14 amino acids. Between the trimmed V and J ends, which lost 1 base and 2 bases, there was a span of 7 bases. Germline lookup yields CDR1 SGHTA and CDR2 FQGNSA. The CDR3 DNA follows: TGTGCCAGCAGCTTAGAACAAGTCACAGATACGCAGTATTTT. Translating it yields CASSLEQVTDTQYF.

The table lists this clonotype with a few counts. The chain is built from TRBV5-5 and TRBJ2-3; D is unresolved. Germline V gene lookup returns CDR1 SGHKS and CDR2 YYEKEE (reference sequence). The V end lost 0 bases, the J end lost 6 bases, and 20 bases lay between the germline ends. The length of the CDR3 is 17 residues. Here the CDR3 reads CASSLEFGRHPADTQYF. The CDR3 DNA follows: TGTGCCAGCAGCTTGGAATTCGGACGTCACCCGGCGGATACGCAGTATTTT.

This chain connects TRBV9 to TRBJ1-4, with a possible D match to TRBD1 (5 bases). CDR3 length equals 14 residues. CDR1 is SGDLS, CDR2 YYNGEE, per germline. The V and J ends lost 4 bases and 4 bases respectively, with 11 bases between them. The CDR3, as DNA: TGTGCCAGCAGCTACCGGGGGGTTAATGAAAAACTGTTTTTT. Translating gives CASSYRGVNEKLFF.

V gene TRBV7-8 combines with J gene TRBJ1-1; possible D gene TRBD1, 5 bases. The CDR3 length is 13 residues. Germline CDR1 is SGHVS and CDR2 is FQNEAQ. V lost 5 bases and J lost 4, with 11 bases in between. CDR3 coding DNA: TGTGCCAGCAGCAAGGACATCGTCACTGAAGCTTTCTTT. Translated: CASSKDIVTEAFF.

The rearrangement links TRBV6-1 to TRBJ1-1; 11 positions agree with TRBD1. The CDR3 totals 16 residues. Germline values: CDR1 MNHNS, CDR2 SASEGT. V lost 5 bases to trimming and J lost 5 bases; unmatched junction nucleotides: 10. The CDR3 coding sequence is TGTGCCAGCAGTAACGGGACAGGGGGAAAAAGAACTGAAGCTTTCTTT. Protein: CASSNGTGGKRTEAFF.

The CDR3 loop reads CASSESGGQNTDTQYF. Here the CDR3 DNA reads TGCGCCAGCAGTGAGTCTGGGGGGCAAAACACAGATACGCAGTATTTT. This sequence joins TRBV10-1 and TRBJ2-3, with D perhaps matching TRBD1 or TRBD2 (6 bases each). The germline V gene has CDR1 WNHNN and CDR2 SYGVQD (reference sequence). CDR3 length equals 16 residues. V shed 0 bases and J shed 2 bases, with 12 bases lying between them.

This clonotype was found a few times. The chain uses TRBV7-2 and TRBJ2-7; 7 nucleotides align to TRBD1. The ends lost 5 bases at V and 0 bases at J; junction bases unmatched: 7. This CDR3 has 15 residues. Germline V gives CDR1 SGHTA, CDR2 FQGNSA. The CDR3 loop reads CASSLITGDSYEQYF. Here the CDR3 DNA reads TGTGCCAGCAGCCTCATAACAGGGGACTCCTACGAGCAGTACTTC. Together with reference TRBV7-2 and TRBJ2-7, the CDR3 gives the full variable domain: GAGVSQSPSNKVTEKGKDVELRCDPISGHTALYWYRQSLGQGLEFLIYFQGNSAPDKSGLPSDRFSAERTGGSVSTLTIQRTQQEDSAVYLCASSLITGDSYEQYFGPGTRLTVT.

This clonotype was seen a single time. The chain has TRBV6-4 and TRBJ2-3; D might be TRBD2 (6 bases). Germline V CDR1 and CDR2: MRHNA, SNTAGT. Trimming took 6 bases from V and 5 from J, leaving 15 bases between them. The CDR3 covers 14 residues. CDR3 protein: CASSHDFGGDTQYF. The CDR3, as DNA: TGTGCCAGCAGCCACGACTTCGGGGGAGATACGCAGTATTTT.

This clonotype was counted a single time. The chain has TRBV2 and TRBJ1-1, with D unresolved. Germline loops: CDR1 SNHLY, CDR2 FYNNEI. The CDR3 has 14 residues. Trimming left V 1 base short and J 5 bases short, with 11 bases between. The CDR3 region is CASSEVVEITEAFF. The CDR3 nucleotides read TGTGCCAGCAGTGAAGTCGTGGAAATAACTGAAGCTTTCTTT.

This clonotype was picked up a small number of times. This chain uses TRBV30 with TRBJ1-2; 9 bases fit TRBD1. The V gene's germline CDR1 is GTSNPN and CDR2 SVGIG (reference sequence). Germline trimming cut 2 bases from V and 8 bases from J; bases unmatched to any gene: 12. CDR3 length: 15 residues. CDR3 residues: CAWSPVRTGAGGYTF. CDR3 DNA sequence: TGTGCCTGGAGTCCGGTCCGGACAGGGGCGGGCGGCTACACCTTC.

The rearrangement links TRBV6-1 to TRBJ1-2; D unclear. Trimming stripped 7 bases from V and 0 bases from J, with 9 bases between. This CDR3 has 13 amino acids. Looked up from germline, CDR1 is MNHNS and CDR2 is SASEGT. CDR3 in amino acids: CASTRDTNYGYTF. CDR3 nucleotides: TGTGCCAGCACTAGAGATACTAACTATGGCTACACCTTC.

V usage is TRBV2 and J usage is TRBJ2-1; D remains ambiguous. The CDR3 extends over 12 amino acids. V was shortened by 5 bases and J by 8 bases, with 10 bases between the two germline ends. Germline CDR1 SNHLY, CDR2 FYNNEI. CDR3 amino acids: CASSLTMDEQFF. CDR3 bases: TGTGCCAGCAGTCTCACTATGGATGAGCAGTTCTTC.

This clonotype was detected only a few times. This chain connects TRBV19 to TRBJ1-2; D unresolved. Germline V gene lookup returns CDR1 LNHDA and CDR2 SQIVND (reference sequence). CDR3 length: 15 amino acids. V shed 7 bases and J shed 6 bases, with 21 bases lying between them. CDR3 in amino acids: CASTPLGSHLNGYTF. CDR3 in DNA: TGTGCCAGTACCCCCCTGGGCAGCCATCTTAATGGCTACACCTTC.

The rearrangement links TRBV6-5 to TRBJ1-5; 8 bases match TRBD1. Germline-derived CDR1 and CDR2 are MNHEY and SVGAGI. The junction had 7 bases not matched to a gene; V was cut back by 4 bases and J by 2 bases. There are 16 residues in the CDR3. CDR3 coding DNA: TGTGCCAGCAGTTCCGGACAGGGAGAACGCAATCAGCCCCAGCATTTT. It codes for CASSSGQGERNQPQHF.

This clonotype was counted between two and nine times. V and J are TRBV19 and TRBJ1-2; weak D call: TRBD1 (6 bases). The CDR3 sequence is 12 residues long. In germline, CDR1 is LNHDA, CDR2 SQIVND (reference sequence). Trimming pared 6 bases from V and 8 bases from J, leaving 13 bases between. In nucleotides, the CDR3 is TGTGCCAGTAGACAGGGTTTGAGGGGCTACACCTTC. It specifies CASRQGLRGYTF. Full variable domain (outside the CDR3, taken from reference TRBV19 and TRBJ1-2): DGGITQSPKYLFRKEGQNVTLSCEQNLNHDAMYWYRQDPGQGLRLIYYSQIVNDFQKGDIAEGYSVSREKKESFPLTVTSAQKNPTAFYLCASRQGLRGYTFGSGTRLTVV.

This clonotype was counted only a few times. This chain links TRBV19 with TRBJ1-5, with 9 bases lining up with TRBD1. The V gene's germline CDR1 is LNHDA and CDR2 SQIVND (reference sequence). The CDR3 covers 16 residues. V was pared by 5 bases and J by 1 base, with 6 bases of the junction left unmatched. DNA for the CDR3: TGTGCCAGTAGTTCAGAGGACAGGGGAAGCAATCAGCCCCAGCATTTT. Translating it yields CASSSEDRGSNQPQHF.

This clonotype was counted only a few times. The chain carries TRBV5-6 and TRBJ1-2, with unresolved D. The CDR3 runs to 15 residues. Trimming removed 3 bases at V and 1 base at J, with 13 bases between. Looked up from germline, CDR1 is SGHDT and CDR2 is YYEEEE. CDR3 nucleotide sequence: TGTGCCAGCAGCTCCCGGGGTCGGGATAACTATGGCTACACCTTC. Protein sequence: CASSSRGRDNYGYTF.